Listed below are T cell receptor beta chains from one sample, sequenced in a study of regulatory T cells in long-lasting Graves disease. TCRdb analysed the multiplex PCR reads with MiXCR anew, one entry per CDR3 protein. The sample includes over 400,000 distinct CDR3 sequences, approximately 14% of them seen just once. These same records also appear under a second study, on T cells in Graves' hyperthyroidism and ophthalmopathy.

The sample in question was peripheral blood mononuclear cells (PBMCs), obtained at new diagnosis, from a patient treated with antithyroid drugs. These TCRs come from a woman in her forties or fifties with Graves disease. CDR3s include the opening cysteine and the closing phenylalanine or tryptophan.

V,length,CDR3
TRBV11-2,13,CASSLGRNQPQHF
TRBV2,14,CASTWLANYNEQFF
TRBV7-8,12,CASSLTGFQQYF
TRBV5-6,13,CASSLNREYGYTF
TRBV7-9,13,CASSSGVNSPLHF
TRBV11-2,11,CASSGHTEAFF
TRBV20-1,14,CSARVGENNQPQHF
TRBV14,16,CASSQERLAGTGELFF
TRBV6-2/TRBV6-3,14,CASSYGSIEETQYF
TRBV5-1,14,CASFGTGAGGEQFF
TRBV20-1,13,CSATVGRGNEQFF
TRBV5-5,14,CASSSYAGEGGYTF
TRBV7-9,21,CASSPKSGLAGGSSQKNIQYF
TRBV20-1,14,CSAPTSGSTDTQYF
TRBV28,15,CASTGYAIINYGYTF
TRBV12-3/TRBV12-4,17,CASSLVLSGGSTDTQYF
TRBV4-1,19,CASSQDRFGQGSVFWEQYF
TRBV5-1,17,CASSKRLAEFSYNEQFF
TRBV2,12,CASSGTGRIYTF
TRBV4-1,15,CASSQVAAPWNEQFF
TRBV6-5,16,CASSYAKTSGQETQYF
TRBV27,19,CASSLSSPGAFSGANVLTF
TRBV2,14,CASSERDQFYGYTF
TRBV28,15,CASTPPGQGTDTQYF
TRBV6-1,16,CASTEGWDLGSDTQYF
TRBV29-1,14,CSGADVWVNTEAFF
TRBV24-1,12,CATGDRDYEQYF
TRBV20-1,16,CSAPSGGANIAGELFF
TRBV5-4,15,CASSLDLGGTTEAFF
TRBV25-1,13,CASSLKPGNTIYF
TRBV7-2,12,CASSRGFNEQFF
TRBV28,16,CASSFILRERTDTQYF
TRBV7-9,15,CASSSIRTDDYEQYF
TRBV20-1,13,CSARGTSDIEQFF
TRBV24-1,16,CATSDSTGTGYQPQHF
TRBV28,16,CASSLRFRSSYNEQFF
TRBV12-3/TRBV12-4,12,CASSSRGDEQYF
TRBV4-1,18,CASSQPKRTGRYQETQYF
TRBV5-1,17,CASQQTGRDKLAETQYF
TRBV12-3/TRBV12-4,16,CASSSPSGRSTDTQYF
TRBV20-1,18,CSARGIVFWDSTYNEQFF
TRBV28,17,CASSFRWTGTNTGELFF
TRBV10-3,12,CAISPRAGELFF
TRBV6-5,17,CASSYSPSGSVQETQYF
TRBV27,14,CASSLLGYEETQYF
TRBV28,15,CATDLGLAGVREQHF
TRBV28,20,CASSPVEVSWVFGGVTEAFF
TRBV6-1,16,CASSMGDSGVTDTQYF
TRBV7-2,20,CASSRGDAISSAGWIAEQYF
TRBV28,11,CASSLEEEQFF
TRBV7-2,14,CASSSYRVSYEQYF
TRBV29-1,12,CSVGQVNTEAFF